This T cell receptor beta chain was sequenced for a study of T cells in Graves' hyperthyroidism and ophthalmopathy. Of note for this clonotype: Antigen: not known.

Overall study results and limits: Blood also showed most of the thyroid clonotypes that were expanded above 0.001.

Amplified regions were TCR beta CDR3 sequences from RNA transcripts. First-round RT-PCR of the TCR CDR3 relied on the HTBI primer set. Via MiXCR, TCRdb re-called the multiplex PCR reads, giving one row per CDR3 protein. The repertoire holds about 700,000 distinct CDR3 sequences, with 45% as singletons. V was clipped by 4 bases and J by 3 bases; unmatched bases: 7. Germline lookup yields CDR1 DFQATT and CDR2 SNEGSKA (reference sequence). The CDR3 has 14 amino acids. The gene calls are TRBV20-1 and TRBJ1-2; 8 positions match TRBD1. The source material was peripheral blood or thyroid tissue (not recorded which). This receptor was obtained from an adult man with Graves' disease, either hyperthyroidism or ophthalmopathy (not recorded which). CDR3 DNA sequence: TGCAGTGCTAAGGCATCACAGGGGGACTATGGCTACACCTTC. Translating it yields CSAKASQGDYGYTF.